This T cell receptor (beta chain) originates from a study of control samples from healthy donors and cancer patients. Some clones are missing from TCRdb's copy, which holds only in-frame ones; the method was immunoSEQ multiplex PCR. This repertoire shows 35,000 to 45,000 clones, less than 90% found once; its top ten account for about 45%. Per germline, CDR1 SGHDT and CDR2 YYEEEE. The CDR3 length is 15 residues. The J segment lost 9 bases and the V segment lost 0 bases, leaving 4 bases of the junction unmatched. Material: blood. This TCR was recovered from a man in his 60s in good health. The V call is TRBV5-6, the J call TRBJ2-1, with 12 bases identical to TRBD2. The CDR3 nucleotides are TGTGCCAGCAGCTTGGGTCTAGCGGGGGGGACTGAGCAGTTCTTC. It is translated as CASSLGLAGGTEQFF. The full variable domain, with the rest looked up from reference TRBV5-6 and TRBJ2-1, is DAGVTQSPTHLIKTRGQQVTLRCSPKSGHDTVSWYQQALGQGPQFIFQYYEEEERQRGNFPDRFSGHQFPNYSSELNVNALLLGDSALYLCASSLGLAGGTEQFFGPGTRLTVL.